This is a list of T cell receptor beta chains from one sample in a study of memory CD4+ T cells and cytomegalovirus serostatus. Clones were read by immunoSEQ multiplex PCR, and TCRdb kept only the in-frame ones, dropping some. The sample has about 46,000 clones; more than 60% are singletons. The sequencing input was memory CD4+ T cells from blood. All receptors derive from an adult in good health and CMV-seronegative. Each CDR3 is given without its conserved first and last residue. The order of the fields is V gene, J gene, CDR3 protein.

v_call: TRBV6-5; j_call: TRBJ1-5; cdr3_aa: ASSRGSNQPQH
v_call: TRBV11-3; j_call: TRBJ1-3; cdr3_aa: ASSPGQGPGNTIY
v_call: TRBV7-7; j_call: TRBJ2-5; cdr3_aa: ASSLATSGWETQY
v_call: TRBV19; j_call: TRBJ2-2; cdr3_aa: ASSLSRANTGELF
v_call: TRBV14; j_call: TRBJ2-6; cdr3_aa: ASSQSGRPGANVLT
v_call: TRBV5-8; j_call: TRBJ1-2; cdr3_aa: ASSFEQGGGYT
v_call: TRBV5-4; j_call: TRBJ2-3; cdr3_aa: ASSLVGGGADTQY
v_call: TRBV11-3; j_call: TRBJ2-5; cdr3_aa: ASSSGTSKETQY
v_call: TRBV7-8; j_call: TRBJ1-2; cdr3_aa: ASSLAGANYGYT
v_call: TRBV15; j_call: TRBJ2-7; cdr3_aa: ATSTATGLSEQY
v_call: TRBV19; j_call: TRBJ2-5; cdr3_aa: ASSIGRGALETQY
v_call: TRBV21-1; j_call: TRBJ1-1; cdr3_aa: ASSIEKIEAF
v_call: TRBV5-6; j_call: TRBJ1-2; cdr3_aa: ASSLDTGQGSGYT
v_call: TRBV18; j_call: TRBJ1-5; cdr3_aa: ATARDSNQPQH
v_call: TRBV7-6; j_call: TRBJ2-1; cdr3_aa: ASSRGLRGGTIPNYNEQF
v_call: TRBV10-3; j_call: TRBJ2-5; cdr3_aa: AVQAGSSVETQY
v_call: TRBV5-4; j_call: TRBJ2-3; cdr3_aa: ASSRDLLATQY
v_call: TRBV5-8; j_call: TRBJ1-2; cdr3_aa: ASEDRNYYGYT
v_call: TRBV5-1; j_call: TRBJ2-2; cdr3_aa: ASSLPGSTGELF
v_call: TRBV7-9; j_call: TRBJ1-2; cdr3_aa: ASSRDSKHYGYT
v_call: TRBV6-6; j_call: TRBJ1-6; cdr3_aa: ASSYGGGGSPLH
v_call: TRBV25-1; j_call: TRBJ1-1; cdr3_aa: ASSVSTEAF
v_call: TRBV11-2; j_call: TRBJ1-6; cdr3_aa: ASSLEGRLSSYNSPLH
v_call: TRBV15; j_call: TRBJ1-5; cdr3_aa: ATSRDRVDDQPQH
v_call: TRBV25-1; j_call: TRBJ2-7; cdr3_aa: ASSDSGGAGSYEQY
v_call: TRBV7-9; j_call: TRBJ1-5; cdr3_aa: ASSLGTLDSNQPQH
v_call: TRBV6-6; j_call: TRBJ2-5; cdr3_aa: ASSHLLGRETQY
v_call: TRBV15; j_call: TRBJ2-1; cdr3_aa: AVSGGNYNEQF
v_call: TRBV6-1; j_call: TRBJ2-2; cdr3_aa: ASSGRGVGTGELF
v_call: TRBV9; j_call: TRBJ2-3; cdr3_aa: ASSVSGGQSTDTQY
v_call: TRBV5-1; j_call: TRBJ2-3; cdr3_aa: ASSLEPGPLEDTQY
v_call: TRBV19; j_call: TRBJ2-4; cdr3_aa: ASTATGFQAKNIQY
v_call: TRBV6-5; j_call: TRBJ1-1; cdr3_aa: ASSSSGTGFTEAF
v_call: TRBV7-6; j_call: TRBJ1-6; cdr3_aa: ASSLSTLSYNSPLH